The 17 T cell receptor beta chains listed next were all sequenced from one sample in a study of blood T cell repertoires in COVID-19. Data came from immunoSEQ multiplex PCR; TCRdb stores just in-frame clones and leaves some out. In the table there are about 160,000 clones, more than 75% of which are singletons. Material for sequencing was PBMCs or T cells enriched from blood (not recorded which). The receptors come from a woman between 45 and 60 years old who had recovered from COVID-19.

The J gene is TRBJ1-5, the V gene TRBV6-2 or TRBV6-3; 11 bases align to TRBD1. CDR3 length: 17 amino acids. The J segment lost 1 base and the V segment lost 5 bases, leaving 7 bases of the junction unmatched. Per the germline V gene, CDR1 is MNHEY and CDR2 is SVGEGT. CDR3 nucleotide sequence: TGTGCCAGCAGTCAGGACAGGGGGCCTTTCAGCAATCAGCCCCAGCATTTT. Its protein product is CASSQDRGPFSNQPQHF.

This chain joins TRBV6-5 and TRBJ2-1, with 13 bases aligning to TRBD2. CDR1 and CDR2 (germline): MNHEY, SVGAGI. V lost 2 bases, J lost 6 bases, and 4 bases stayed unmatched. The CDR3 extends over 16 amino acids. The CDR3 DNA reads TGTGCCAGCAGTTACCTGACTAGCGGGGGGCTCAATGAGCAGTTCTTC. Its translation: CASSYLTSGGLNEQFF.

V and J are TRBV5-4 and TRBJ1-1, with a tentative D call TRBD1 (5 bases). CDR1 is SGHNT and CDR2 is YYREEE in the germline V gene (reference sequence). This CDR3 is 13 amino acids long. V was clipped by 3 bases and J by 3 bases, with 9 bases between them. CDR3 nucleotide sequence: TGTGCCAGCAGCTACGACAGTGACACTGAAGCTTTCTTT. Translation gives CASSYDSDTEAFF.

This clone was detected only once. This chain's CDR3 is CARSLDFIEQYF. The DNA for the CDR3 is TGTGCCAGAAGCTTGGACTTTATCGAGCAGTACTTC. The rearrangement joins TRBV5-3 to TRBJ2-7; D is undetermined. TRBV5-3 is an ORF, with its function uncertain. V shed 0 bases and J shed 6 bases, with 7 bases lying between them. The CDR3 covers 12 residues.

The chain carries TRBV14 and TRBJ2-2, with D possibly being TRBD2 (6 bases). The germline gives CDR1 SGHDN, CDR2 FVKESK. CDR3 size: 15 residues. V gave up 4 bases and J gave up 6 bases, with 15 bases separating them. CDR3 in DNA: TGTGCCAGCAGCCTATCCACTAGCAGCGCCGGGGAGCTGTTTTTT. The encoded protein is CASSLSTSSAGELFF. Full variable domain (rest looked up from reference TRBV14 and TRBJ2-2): EAGVTQFPSHSVIEKGQTVTLRCDPISGHDNLYWYRRVMGKEIKFLLHFVKESKQDESGMPNNRFLAERTGGTYSTLKVQPAELEDSGVYFCASSLSTSSAGELFFGEGSRLTVL.

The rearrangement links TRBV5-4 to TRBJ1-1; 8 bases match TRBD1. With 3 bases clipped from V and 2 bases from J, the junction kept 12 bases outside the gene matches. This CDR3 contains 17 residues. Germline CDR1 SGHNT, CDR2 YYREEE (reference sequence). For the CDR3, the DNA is TGTGCCAGCAGCTCAGGCAGGGGGCGAATTGGAAACACTGAAGCTTTCTTT. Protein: CASSSGRGRIGNTEAFF.

CDR3 sequence (DNA): TGTGCCAGCAGCTTAGGGACCCAGGGGTACTATGGCTACACCTTC. As protein: CASSLGTQGYYGYTF. This chain links TRBV11-3 with TRBJ1-2, with a tentative D call TRBD1 (6 bases). The length of the CDR3 is 15 residues. Per germline, CDR1 SGHNT and CDR2 YENEEA. V lost 1 base to trimming and J lost 3 bases, with 12 bases between them.

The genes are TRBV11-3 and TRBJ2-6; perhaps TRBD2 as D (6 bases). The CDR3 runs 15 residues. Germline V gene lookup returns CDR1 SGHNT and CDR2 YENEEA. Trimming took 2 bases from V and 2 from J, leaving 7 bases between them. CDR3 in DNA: TGTGCCAGCAGCTTAACGGGGGCTGGGGCCAACGTCCTGACTTTC. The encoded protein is CASSLTGAGANVLTF.

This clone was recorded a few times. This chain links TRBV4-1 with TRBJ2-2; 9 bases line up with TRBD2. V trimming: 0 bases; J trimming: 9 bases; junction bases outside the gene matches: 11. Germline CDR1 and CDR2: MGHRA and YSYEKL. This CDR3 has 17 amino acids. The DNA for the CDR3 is TGCGCCAGCAGCCAAGATCAAGCGGGGGGATCCTTAAGGGAGCTGTTTTTT. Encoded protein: CASSQDQAGGSLRELFF.

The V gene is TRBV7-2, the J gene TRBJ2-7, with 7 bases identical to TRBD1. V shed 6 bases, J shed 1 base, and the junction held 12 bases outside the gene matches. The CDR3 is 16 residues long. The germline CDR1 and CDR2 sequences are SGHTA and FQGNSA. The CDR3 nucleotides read TGTGCCAGCAGTACCAAGGCCGGGACAGCTTCCTACGAGCAGTACTTC. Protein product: CASSTKAGTASYEQYF.

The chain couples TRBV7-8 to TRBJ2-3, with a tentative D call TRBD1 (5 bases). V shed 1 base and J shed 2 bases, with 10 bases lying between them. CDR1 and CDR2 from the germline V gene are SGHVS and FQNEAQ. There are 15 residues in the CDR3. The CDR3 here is CASSLDPGITDTQYF. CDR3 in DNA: TGTGCCAGCAGCTTAGATCCAGGGATCACAGATACGCAGTATTTT.

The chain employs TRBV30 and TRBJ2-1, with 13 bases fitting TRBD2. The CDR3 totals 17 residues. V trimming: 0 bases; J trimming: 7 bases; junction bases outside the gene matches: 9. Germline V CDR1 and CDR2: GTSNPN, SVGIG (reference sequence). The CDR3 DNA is TGTGCCTGGAGTGTACAACTAGCGGGGGGGCCGCGGAATGAGCAGTTCTTC. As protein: CAWSVQLAGGPRNEQFF.

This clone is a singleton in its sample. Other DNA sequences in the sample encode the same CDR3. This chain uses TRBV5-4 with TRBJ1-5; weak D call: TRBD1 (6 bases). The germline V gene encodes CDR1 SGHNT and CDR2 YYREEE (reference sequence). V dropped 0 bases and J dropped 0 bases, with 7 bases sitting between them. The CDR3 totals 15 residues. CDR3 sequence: CASSLAGDSNQPQHF. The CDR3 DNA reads TGTGCCAGCAGCTTGGCAGGGGATAGCAATCAGCCCCAGCATTTT.

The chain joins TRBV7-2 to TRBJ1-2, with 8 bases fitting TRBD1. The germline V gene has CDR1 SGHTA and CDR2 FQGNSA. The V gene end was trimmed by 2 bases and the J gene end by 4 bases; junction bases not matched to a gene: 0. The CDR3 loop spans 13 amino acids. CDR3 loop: CASSLTGGYGYTF. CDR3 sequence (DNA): TGTGCCAGCAGCTTAACAGGGGGCTATGGCTACACCTTC.

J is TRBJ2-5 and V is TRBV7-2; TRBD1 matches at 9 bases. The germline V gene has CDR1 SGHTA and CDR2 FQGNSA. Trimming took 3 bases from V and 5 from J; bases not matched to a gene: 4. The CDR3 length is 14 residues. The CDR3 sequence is CASSLGQGAETQYF. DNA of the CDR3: TGTGCCAGCAGCTTGGGACAGGGTGCGGAGACCCAGTACTTC. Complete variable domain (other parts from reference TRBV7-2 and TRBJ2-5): GAGVSQSPSNKVTEKGKDVELRCDPISGHTALYWYRQSLGQGLEFLIYFQGNSAPDKSGLPSDRFSAERTGGSVSTLTIQRTQQEDSAVYLCASSLGQGAETQYFGPGTRLLVL.

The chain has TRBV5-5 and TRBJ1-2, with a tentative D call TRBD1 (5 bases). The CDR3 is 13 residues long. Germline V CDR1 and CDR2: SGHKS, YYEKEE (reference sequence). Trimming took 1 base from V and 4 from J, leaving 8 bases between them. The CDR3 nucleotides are TGTGCCAGCAGCTTGTCGGGGGTCTATGGCTACACCTTC. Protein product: CASSLSGVYGYTF.

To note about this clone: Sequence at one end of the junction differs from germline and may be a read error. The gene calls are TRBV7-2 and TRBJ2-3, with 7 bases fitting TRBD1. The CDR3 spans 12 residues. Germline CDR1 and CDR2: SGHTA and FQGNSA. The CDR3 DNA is TGTGCCAGCAGCTTAGACAGGGGTCCTTTGAATTTT. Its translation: CASSLDRGPLNF.